This entry lists 9 T cell receptor beta chains sequenced from one sample in a study of CD8+ T cells in alopecia areata. After pooling, cutaneous lymph node cells were sorted with CD4, CD8alpha, NKG2D, NKG2ACE and other markers. Extracted RNA was reverse transcribed, and the resulting cDNA served as sequencing template. Using immunoSEQ multiplex PCR, the repertoire was profiled, and TCRdb retains in-frame clones only, with some absent. The sample has around 290,000 clones, none seen only once. The sequencing input was CD4+ T cells sorted from a lymph node. The receptors derive from a C3H/HeJ mouse with alopecia areata. The MHC haplotype of this mouse line is H2-k.

With respect to this clone: Gene names follow the mouse nomenclature. Read coverage stops 4 residues before the CDR3 terminus; the germline J gene supplies the remainder. Other DNA sequences in the sample encode the same CDR3. This chain joins TRBV19 and TRBJ2-1; possible D gene TRBD1, 6 bases. Germline V gene data show CDR1 as FNHDT and CDR2 as SITEND (reference sequence). The V end was cut by 1 base, the J end by 1 base, with 6 bases between. There are 14 residues in the CDR3. The CDR3 sequence is CASSIQGNYAEQFF. The CDR3 DNA, read in part, is TGTGCCAGCAGTATACAGGGGAACTATGCT.

A note on this clone: The germline and genes are mouse ones. Read sequence stops 4 residues before the CDR3 end, and the germline J gene provides the missing end. The chain carries TRBV13-3 and TRBJ2-5; the D gene is possibly TRBD1 (5 bases). The CDR3 has 15 residues. The V gene lost 0 bases and the J gene lost 0 bases, with 8 bases spanning the gap. Germline V CDR1 and CDR2: NNHDY, SYVADS. The CDR3 DNA, read in part, is TGTGCCAGCAGTGATGCAGGGAATAACCAAGAC. Its protein is CASSDAGNNQD. From start to end, the CDR3 is CASSDAGNNQDTQYF.

This clone was seen a handful of times. Gene names are mouse gene names. The CDR3 goes on 3 residues after the read ends, and that part is filled in from the germline J gene. V and J are TRBV31 and TRBJ1-6, with TRBD1 matching over 8 bases. TRBJ1-6 has ORF status, its function being uncertain. The CDR3 is made up of 15 amino acids. Unmatched junction bases numbered 3, after V lost 0 bases and J lost 5 bases. CDR1 GKSSPN and CDR2 SITVG come from the germline V gene. The CDR3 bases that were read are TGTGCCTGGAGTCTATGGACAGGGCATAATTCGCCC. Protein sequence: CAWSLWTGHNSP. The CDR3 as a whole reads CAWSLWTGHNSPLYF.

Details on this clone: Gene names refer to mouse genes. From the germline J gene comes the end of the CDR3, since the read stops 4 residues before it. This chain uses TRBV5 with TRBJ2-1; 9 bases map to TRBD1. V lost 0 bases and J lost 6; bases outside the gene matches: 3. CDR3 length equals 15 residues. The germline gives CDR1 LGHNA, CDR2 YNLKQL (reference sequence). CDR3 sequence: CASSQDRDRVAEQFF. Partial CDR3 DNA: TGTGCCAGCAGCCAAGATCGGGACAGGGTTGCT.

This clone came up a few times. Gene names and germline match the mouse. The observed sequence ends 4 residues before the CDR3 terminus, with the missing tail filled in from the germline J gene. V and J are TRBV5 and TRBJ1-1, with 9 bases identical to TRBD1. Germline assignment: CDR1 LGHNA and CDR2 YNLKQL (reference sequence). The CDR3 consists of 15 residues. Trimming cost V 4 bases and J 3 bases; bases outside gene matches: 6. The part of the CDR3 DNA that was read is TGTGCCAGCAGCCGCACAGGGGGCGCAGACACA. It specifies CASSRTGGADT. The CDR3 as a whole reads CASSRTGGADTEVFF.

A word on this clone: Gene names denote mouse genes. The read finishes 4 residues shy of the CDR3 end, and the germline J gene is used to complete it. The same CDR3 also results from other DNA sequences found in this sample. V usage is TRBV31 and J usage is TRBJ1-1, with TRBD1 matching 7 bases. CDR1 is GKSSPN and CDR2 is SITVG in the germline V gene. The CDR3 is 13 residues long. V lost 4 bases to trimming and J lost 0 bases; unmatched junction nucleotides: 2. Incomplete CDR3 DNA: TGTGCCTGGACAGGGGGATCAAACACA. Translated: CAWTGGSNT. The entire CDR3 protein is CAWTGGSNTEVFF.

A note on this clone: The gene names given are mouse names. The read ends 4 residues before the CDR3 terminus; that terminus is restored from the germline J gene. The same CDR3 can be traced to other DNA sequences in this sample. The genes are TRBV17 and TRBJ2-5; perhaps TRBD1 as D (6 bases). Between the trimmed V and J ends, which lost 2 bases and 2 bases, there was a span of 8 bases. Germline V lookup: CDR1 MNHDT, CDR2 YYDKIL. This CDR3 contains 14 residues. Partial CDR3 DNA: TGTGCTAGCAGTAGATTAGGGGGCCAAGAC. Amino acid sequence: CASSRLGGQD. The CDR3, in full, reads CASSRLGGQDTQYF.

Notes on this clone: The listed genes are named as in mouse. From the germline J gene comes the end of the CDR3, since the read stops 4 residues before it. The chain employs TRBV12-1 and TRBJ2-1; TRBD2 matches 11 bases. This CDR3 has 16 residues. The germline CDR1 and CDR2 sequences are SGHSN and HYEKVE. The V and J ends lost 0 bases and 6 bases, in that order; junction bases with no gene match: 6. This CDR3 is CASSLSGTGGLAEQFF. The CDR3 DNA, read in part, is TGTGCCAGCTCTCTCTCCGGGACTGGGGGTCTTGCT.

Turning to this clone: Gene and germline names: mouse. From the germline J gene comes the end of the CDR3, since the read stops 4 residues before it. V is TRBV13-3 and J is TRBJ2-3; tentative D call: TRBD1 (5 bases). Per germline, CDR1 NNHDY and CDR2 SYVADS. The CDR3 is made up of 16 amino acids. V was trimmed by 1 base and J by 0 bases, leaving 12 bases between them. The CDR3 loop is CASSDIRAASAETLYF. The part of the CDR3 DNA that was read is TGTGCCAGCAGTGATATCAGGGCTGCTAGTGCAGAA.